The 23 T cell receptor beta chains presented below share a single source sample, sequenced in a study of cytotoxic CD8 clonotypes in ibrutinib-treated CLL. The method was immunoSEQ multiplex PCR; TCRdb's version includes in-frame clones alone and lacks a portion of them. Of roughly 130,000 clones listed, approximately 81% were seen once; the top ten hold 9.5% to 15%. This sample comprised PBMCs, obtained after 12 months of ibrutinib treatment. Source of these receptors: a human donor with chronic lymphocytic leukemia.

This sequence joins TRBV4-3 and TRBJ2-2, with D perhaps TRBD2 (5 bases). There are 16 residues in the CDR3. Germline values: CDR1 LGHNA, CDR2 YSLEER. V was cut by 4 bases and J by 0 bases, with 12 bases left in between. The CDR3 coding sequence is TGCGCCAGCAGCCGAGCTAGCTTAGCGAACACCGGGGAGCTGTTTTTT. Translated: CASSRASLANTGELFF.

The DNA for the CDR3 is TGTGCCAGCAGCTTAATAGGGGTAGGCTCCTACAATGAGCAGTTCTTC. It yields the protein CASSLIGVGSYNEQFF. The V gene is TRBV7-2, the J gene TRBJ2-1, with D possibly TRBD1 on 5 matching bases. CDR1 and CDR2 (germline): SGHTA, FQGNSA. The V and J ends lost 2 bases and 0 bases respectively, with 11 bases between them. CDR3 length: 16 amino acids.

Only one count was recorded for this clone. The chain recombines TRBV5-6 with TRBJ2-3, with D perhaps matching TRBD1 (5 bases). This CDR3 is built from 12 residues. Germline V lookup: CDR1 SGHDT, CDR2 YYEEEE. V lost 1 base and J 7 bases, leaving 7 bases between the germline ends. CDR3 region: CASSLKGNTQYF. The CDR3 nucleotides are TGTGCCAGCAGCTTGAAGGGGAATACGCAGTATTTT.

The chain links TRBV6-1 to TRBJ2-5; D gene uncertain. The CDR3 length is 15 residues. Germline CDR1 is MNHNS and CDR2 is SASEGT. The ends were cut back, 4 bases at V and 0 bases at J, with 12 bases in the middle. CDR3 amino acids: CASSGKVLYQETQYF. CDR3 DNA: TGTGCCAGCAGTGGAAAAGTACTGTACCAAGAGACCCAGTACTTC.

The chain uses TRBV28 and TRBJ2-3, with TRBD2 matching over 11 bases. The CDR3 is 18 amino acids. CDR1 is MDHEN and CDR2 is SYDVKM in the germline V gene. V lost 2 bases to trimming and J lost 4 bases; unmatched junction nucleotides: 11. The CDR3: CASSLMIAGGGGADTQYF. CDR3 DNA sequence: TGTGCCAGCAGTTTAATGATAGCGGGAGGGGGCGGCGCAGATACGCAGTATTTT. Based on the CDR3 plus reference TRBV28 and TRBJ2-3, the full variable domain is DVKVTQSSRYLVKRTGEKVFLECVQDMDHENMFWYRQDPGLGLRLIYFSYDVKMKEKGDIPEGYSVSREKKERFSLILESASTNQTSMYLCASSLMIAGGGGADTQYFGPGTRLTVL.

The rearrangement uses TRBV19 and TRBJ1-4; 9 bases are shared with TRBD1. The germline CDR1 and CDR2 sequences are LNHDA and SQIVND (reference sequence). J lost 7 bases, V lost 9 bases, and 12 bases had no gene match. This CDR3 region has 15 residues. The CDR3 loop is CASAKPGQGREKLFF. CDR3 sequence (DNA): TGTGCCAGCGCAAAACCCGGACAGGGGCGTGAAAAACTGTTTTTT.

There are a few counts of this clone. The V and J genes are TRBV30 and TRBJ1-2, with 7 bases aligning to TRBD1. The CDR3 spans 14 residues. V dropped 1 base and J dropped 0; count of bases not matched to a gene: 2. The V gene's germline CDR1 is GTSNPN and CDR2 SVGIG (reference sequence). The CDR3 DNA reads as TGTGCCTGGAGTGCAGGGGGGGCTAACTATGGCTACACCTTC. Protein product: CAWSAGGANYGYTF.

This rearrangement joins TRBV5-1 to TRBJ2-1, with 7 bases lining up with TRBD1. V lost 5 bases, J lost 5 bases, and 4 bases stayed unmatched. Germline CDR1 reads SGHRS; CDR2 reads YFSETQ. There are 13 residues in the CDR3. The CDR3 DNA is TGCGCCAGCAGGGGGACAGTTAACAATGAGCAGTTCTTC. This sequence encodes CASRGTVNNEQFF.

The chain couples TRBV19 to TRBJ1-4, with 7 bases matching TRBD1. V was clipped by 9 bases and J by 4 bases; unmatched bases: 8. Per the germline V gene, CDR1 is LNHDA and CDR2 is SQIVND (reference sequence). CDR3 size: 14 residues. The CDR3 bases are TGTGCCAGCGCCCGGGACAGATTTAATGAAAAACTGTTTTTT. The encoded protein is CASARDRFNEKLFF. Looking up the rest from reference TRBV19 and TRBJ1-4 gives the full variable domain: DGGITQSPKYLFRKEGQNVTLSCEQNLNHDAMYWYRQDPGQGLRLIYYSQIVNDFQKGDIAEGYSVSREKKESFPLTVTSAQKNPTAFYLCASARDRFNEKLFFGSGTQLSVL.

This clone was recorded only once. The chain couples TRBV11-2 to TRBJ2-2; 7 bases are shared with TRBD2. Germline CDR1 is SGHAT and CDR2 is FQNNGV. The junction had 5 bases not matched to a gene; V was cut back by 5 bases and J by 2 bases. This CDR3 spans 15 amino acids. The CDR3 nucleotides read TGTGCCAGCAGCCCTAGCGGATTTAACACCGGGGAGCTGTTTTTT. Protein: CASSPSGFNTGELFF.

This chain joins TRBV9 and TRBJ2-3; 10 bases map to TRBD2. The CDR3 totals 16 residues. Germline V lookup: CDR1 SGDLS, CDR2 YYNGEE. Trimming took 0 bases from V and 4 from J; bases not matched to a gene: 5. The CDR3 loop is CASSVANLAGADTQYF. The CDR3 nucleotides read TGTGCCAGCAGCGTAGCGAACCTAGCGGGAGCAGATACGCAGTATTTT.

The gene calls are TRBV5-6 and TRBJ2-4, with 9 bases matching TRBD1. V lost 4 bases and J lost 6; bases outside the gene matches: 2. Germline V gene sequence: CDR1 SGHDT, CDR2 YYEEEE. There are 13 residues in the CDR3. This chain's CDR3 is CASSVGQGNIQYF. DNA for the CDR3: TGTGCCAGCAGCGTGGGACAGGGAAACATTCAGTACTTC. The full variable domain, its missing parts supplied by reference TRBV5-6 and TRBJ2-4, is DAGVTQSPTHLIKTRGQQVTLRCSPKSGHDTVSWYQQALGQGPQFIFQYYEEEERQRGNFPDRFSGHQFPNYSSELNVNALLLGDSALYLCASSVGQGNIQYFGAGTRLSVL.

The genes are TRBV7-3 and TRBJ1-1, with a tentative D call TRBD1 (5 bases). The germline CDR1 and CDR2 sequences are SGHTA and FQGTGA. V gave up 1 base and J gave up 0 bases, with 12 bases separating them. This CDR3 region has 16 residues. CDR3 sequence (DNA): TGTGCCAGCAGCTTAATGGCAGGGATTATGAACACTGAAGCTTTCTTT. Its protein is CASSLMAGIMNTEAFF.

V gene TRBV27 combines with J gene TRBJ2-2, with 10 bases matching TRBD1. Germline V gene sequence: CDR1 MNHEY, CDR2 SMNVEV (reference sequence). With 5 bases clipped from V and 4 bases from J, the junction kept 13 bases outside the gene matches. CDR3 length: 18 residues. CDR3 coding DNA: TGTGCCAGCAGTCCTCCCGGGACAGGGGCACTACTCACCGGGGAGCTGTTTTTT. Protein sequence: CASSPPGTGALLTGELFF.

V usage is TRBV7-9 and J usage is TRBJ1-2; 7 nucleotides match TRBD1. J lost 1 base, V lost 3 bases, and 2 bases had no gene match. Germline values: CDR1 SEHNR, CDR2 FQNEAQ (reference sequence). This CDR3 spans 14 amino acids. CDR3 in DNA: TGTGCCAGCAGCTTTGGGACAGTTAACTATGGCTACACCTTC. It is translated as CASSFGTVNYGYTF.

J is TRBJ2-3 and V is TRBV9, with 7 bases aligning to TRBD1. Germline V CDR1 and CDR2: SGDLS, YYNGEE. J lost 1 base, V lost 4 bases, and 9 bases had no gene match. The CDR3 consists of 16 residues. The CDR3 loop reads CASSSLDRDGTDTQYF. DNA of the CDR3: TGTGCCAGCAGCTCTCTCGACAGGGATGGCACAGATACGCAGTATTTT.

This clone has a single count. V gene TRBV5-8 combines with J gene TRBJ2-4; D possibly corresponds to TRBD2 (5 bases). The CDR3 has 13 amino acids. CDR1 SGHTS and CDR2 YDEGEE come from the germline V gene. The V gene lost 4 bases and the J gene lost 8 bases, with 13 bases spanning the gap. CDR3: CASSVHGGYIQYF. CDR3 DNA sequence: TGTGCCAGCAGCGTCCACGGCGGGTACATTCAGTACTTC.

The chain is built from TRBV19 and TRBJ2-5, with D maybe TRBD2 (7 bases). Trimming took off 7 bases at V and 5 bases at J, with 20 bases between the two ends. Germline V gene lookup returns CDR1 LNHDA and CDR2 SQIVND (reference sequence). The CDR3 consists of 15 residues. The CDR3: CASTKGGSLTETQYF. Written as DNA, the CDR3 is TGTGCCAGTACAAAGGGGGGGAGTCTTACGGAGACCCAGTACTTC.

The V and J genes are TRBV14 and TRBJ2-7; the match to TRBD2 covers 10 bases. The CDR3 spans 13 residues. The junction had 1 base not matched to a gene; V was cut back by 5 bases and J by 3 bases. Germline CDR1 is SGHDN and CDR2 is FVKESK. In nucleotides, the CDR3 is TGTGCCAGCAGCGCTAGCGGGAGCTACGAGCAGTACTTC. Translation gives CASSASGSYEQYF.

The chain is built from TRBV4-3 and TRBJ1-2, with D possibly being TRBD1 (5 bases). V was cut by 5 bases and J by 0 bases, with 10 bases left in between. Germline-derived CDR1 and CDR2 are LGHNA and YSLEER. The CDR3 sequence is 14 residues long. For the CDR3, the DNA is TGCGCCAGCAGCGTTCGGGGGTCTAACTATGGCTACACCTTC. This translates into CASSVRGSNYGYTF.

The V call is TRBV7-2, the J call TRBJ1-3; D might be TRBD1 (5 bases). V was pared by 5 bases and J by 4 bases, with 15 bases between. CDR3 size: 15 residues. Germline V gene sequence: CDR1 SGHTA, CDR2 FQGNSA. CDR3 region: CASSKDSSRGNTIYF. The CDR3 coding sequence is TGTGCCAGCAGCAAAGACAGTTCACGAGGAAACACCATATATTTT.

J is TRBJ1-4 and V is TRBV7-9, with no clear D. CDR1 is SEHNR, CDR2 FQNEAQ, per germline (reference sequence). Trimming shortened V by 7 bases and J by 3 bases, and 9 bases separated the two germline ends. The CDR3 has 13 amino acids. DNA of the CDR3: TGTGCCAGCACCCCCTACTCTAATGAAAAACTGTTTTTT. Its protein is CASTPYSNEKLFF. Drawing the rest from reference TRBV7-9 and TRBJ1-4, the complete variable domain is DTGVSQNPRHKITKRGQNVTFRCDPISEHNRLYWYRQTLGQGPEFLTYFQNEAQLEKSRLLSDRFSAERPKGSFSTLEIQRTEQGDSAMYLCASTPYSNEKLFFGSGTQLSVL.

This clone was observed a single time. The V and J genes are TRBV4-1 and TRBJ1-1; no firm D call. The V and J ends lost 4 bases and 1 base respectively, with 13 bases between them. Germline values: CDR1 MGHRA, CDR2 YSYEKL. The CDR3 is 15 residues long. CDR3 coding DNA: TGCGCCAGCAGCCCCAGTTCTTCTAGGAACACTGAAGCTTTCTTT. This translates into CASSPSSSRNTEAFF.